These 30 T cell receptor beta chains were all obtained from the same sample, sequenced in a study of T cells in Graves' hyperthyroidism and ophthalmopathy. The TCR beta CDR3 regions underwent amplification using RNA transcripts as the source. When the TCR CDR3 underwent first-round RT-PCR, the HTBI primer set was used. TCRdb itself ran the multiplex PCR reads through MiXCR, one entry per CDR3 protein. The sample records some 600,000 distinct CDR3 sequences, about 43% being singletons. The sequenced sample was peripheral blood or thyroid tissue (not recorded which). The source is a young woman with Graves' hyperthyroidism.

This clonotype was seen repeatedly, ten times or more. V is TRBV29-1 and J is TRBJ2-7; 7 bases agree with TRBD2. V lost 4 bases and J lost 6; bases outside the gene matches: 9. This CDR3 spans 13 amino acids. CDR1 and CDR2 (germline): SQVTM, ANQGSEA. For the CDR3, the DNA is TGCAGCGTTGTGGCGCTAGCGGAAGGCGAGCAGTACTTC. It is translated as CSVVALAEGEQYF.

The rearrangement links TRBV29-1 to TRBJ1-2; D remains unclear. The V gene's germline CDR1 is SQVTM and CDR2 ANQGSEA. The CDR3 contains 12 residues. The CDR3: CSASKVMYGYTF. The CDR3 coding sequence is TGCAGTGCTAGTAAGGTTATGTATGGCTACACCTTC.

This clonotype was detected ten times or more. The rearrangement links TRBV2 to TRBJ1-2, with D unclear. V lost 2 bases, J lost 4 bases, and 11 bases lay in between. The germline V gene encodes CDR1 SNHLY and CDR2 FYNNEI. The CDR3 covers 14 residues. For the CDR3, the DNA is TGTGCCAGCAGTGAACAGAATATGATCTATGGCTACACCTTC. It is translated as CASSEQNMIYGYTF. Drawing the rest from reference TRBV2 and TRBJ1-2, the complete variable domain is EPEVTQTPSHQVTQMGQEVILRCVPISNHLYFYWYRQILGQKVEFLVSFYNNEISEKSEIFDDQFSVERPDGSNFTLKIRSTKLEDSAMYFCASSEQNMIYGYTFGSGTRLTVV.

This clonotype was seen many times. This chain connects TRBV29-1 to TRBJ2-6; D gene ambiguous. There are 15 residues in the CDR3. V dropped 2 bases and J dropped 4 bases, with 12 bases sitting between them. Per the germline V gene, CDR1 is SQVTM and CDR2 is ANQGSEA. For the CDR3, the DNA is TGCAGCGTTGAACTGTTCCAGAACGGGGCCAACGTCCTGACTTTC. It encodes CSVELFQNGANVLTF.

In its sample, this clonotype was seen a few times. The rearrangement links TRBV25-1 to TRBJ1-5, with D hard to call. V dropped 5 bases and J dropped 1 base, with 15 bases sitting between them. Germline CDR1 MGHDK, CDR2 SYGVNS. The CDR3 contains 16 residues. CDR3 loop: CASSYPSRESNQPQHF. CDR3 nucleotides: TGTGCCAGCAGTTACCCCTCGCGGGAGAGCAATCAGCCCCAGCATTTT.

This clonotype was detected many times. The gene calls are TRBV10-3 and TRBJ1-1, with TRBD1 matching 7 bases. Germline V lookup: CDR1 ENHRY, CDR2 SYGVKD. This CDR3 contains 14 residues. The trim removed 10 bases at V and 0 bases at J, leaving 8 bases unmatched. The CDR3 is CATKRDSLNTEAFF. The DNA of the CDR3 is TGTGCCACCAAGCGGGACAGCCTGAACACTGAAGCTTTCTTT.

V and J are TRBV5-6 and TRBJ2-7; D might be TRBD1 (5 bases). Germline assignment: CDR1 SGHDT and CDR2 YYEEEE. Trimming shortened V by 5 bases and J by 3 bases, and 18 bases separated the two germline ends. The CDR3 is made up of 15 amino acids. The CDR3 is CASSYSSDKFYEQYF. The CDR3, as DNA: TGTGCCAGCAGTTACTCCTCGGACAAGTTCTACGAGCAGTACTTC. Full variable domain (rest looked up from reference TRBV5-6 and TRBJ2-7): DAGVTQSPTHLIKTRGQQVTLRCSPKSGHDTVSWYQQALGQGPQFIFQYYEEEERQRGNFPDRFSGHQFPNYSSELNVNALLLGDSALYLCASSYSSDKFYEQYFGPGTRLTVT.

This clonotype was seen many times. CDR3 in amino acids: CASSEALREKLFF. The CDR3 bases are TGTGCCAGCAGTGAAGCGCTTCGGGAAAAACTGTTTTTT. The J gene is TRBJ1-4, the V gene TRBV2; D not resolved. V lost 0 bases to trimming and J lost 8 bases, with 7 bases between them. CDR3 size: 13 residues. The V gene's germline CDR1 is SNHLY and CDR2 FYNNEI.

This clonotype showed up many times. This chain joins TRBV7-6 and TRBJ2-5; unclear D gene. Trimming removed 5 bases from V and 0 bases from J, with 4 bases in between. Germline-derived CDR1 and CDR2 are SGHVS and FNYEAQ. This CDR3 spans 12 amino acids. Here the CDR3 reads CASSAYQETQYF. The CDR3, as DNA: TGTGCCAGCAGCGCGTACCAAGAGACCCAGTACTTC.

This clonotype appeared a few times. The chain joins TRBV9 to TRBJ1-1; TRBD1 aligns across 7 bases. This CDR3 has 13 residues. Per germline, CDR1 SGDLS and CDR2 YYNGEE. The V segment lost 3 bases and the J segment 4 bases; nucleotides outside the gene matches: 3. CDR3 sequence: CASSEQGFTEAFF. In DNA form, the CDR3 reads TGTGCCAGCAGCGAACAGGGGTTCACTGAAGCTTTCTTT.

This chain links TRBV2 with TRBJ2-5; 9 positions agree with TRBD1. Germline CDR1 SNHLY, CDR2 FYNNEI. The CDR3 is 14 residues long. Trimming cost V 8 bases and J 5 bases; bases outside gene matches: 9. CDR3 nucleotide sequence: TGTGCCAGCCGGGACTACAGGGGGCTTGAGACCCAGTACTTC. It specifies CASRDYRGLETQYF.

The chain combines TRBV12-3 or TRBV12-4 with TRBJ1-3, with 8 bases that match TRBD1. V lost 6 bases and J lost 8; bases outside the gene matches: 6. This CDR3 spans 13 amino acids. DNA for the CDR3: TGTGCCAGCAGCAATGGACAGGGTCACACCATATATTTT. Translating gives CASSNGQGHTIYF.

This chain connects TRBV7-9 to TRBJ2-5; 7 nucleotides agree with TRBD1. Germline loops: CDR1 SEHNR, CDR2 FQNEAQ (reference sequence). The CDR3 has 15 residues. J was trimmed by 6 bases and V by 1 base; bases with no gene match: 8. The DNA of the CDR3 is TGTGCCAGCAGCTTAGATTCGACAGGGAGAAAGACCCAGTACTTC. Its protein product is CASSLDSTGRKTQYF.

This clonotype was counted a few times. V is TRBV7-2 and J is TRBJ2-2; D is perhaps TRBD2 (6 bases). Trimming took 3 bases from V and 4 from J, leaving 12 bases between them. The CDR3 length is 15 residues. Germline V CDR1 and CDR2: SGHTA, FQGNSA. The DNA of the CDR3 is TGTGCCAGCAGCTTGGGACTTGGGGGCACCGGGGAGCTGTTTTTT. Translated, it gives CASSLGLGGTGELFF. The full variable domain, its missing parts supplied by reference TRBV7-2 and TRBJ2-2, is GAGVSQSPSNKVTEKGKDVELRCDPISGHTALYWYRQSLGQGLEFLIYFQGNSAPDKSGLPSDRFSAERTGGSVSTLTIQRTQQEDSAVYLCASSLGLGGTGELFFGEGSRLTVL.

This clonotype was picked up a small number of times. One end of the junction varies from germline; a read error may be responsible. CDR3 residues: CASRDLGHSNQSQHF. The CDR3 bases are TGTGCCAGTAGGGACCTTGGACATAGCAATCAGTCCCAGCATTTT. The V gene is TRBV19, the J gene TRBJ1-5, with a possible D match to TRBD1 (5 bases). CDR3 length: 15 residues. Looked up from germline, CDR1 is LNHDA and CDR2 is SQIVND (reference sequence).

The chain links TRBV29-1 to TRBJ2-5; 8 bases agree with TRBD2. The CDR3 loop spans 13 amino acids. Germline V CDR1 and CDR2: SQVTM, ANQGSEA. The trim removed 6 bases at V and 5 bases at J, leaving 8 bases unmatched. The CDR3 loop is CSVLAGKGETQYF. CDR3 DNA sequence: TGCAGCGTGTTAGCGGGGAAGGGGGAGACCCAGTACTTC.

This chain uses TRBV2 with TRBJ1-5; a possible D gene is TRBD1 (6 bases). The germline CDR1 and CDR2 sequences are SNHLY and FYNNEI. Trimming took 7 bases from V and 4 from J, leaving 17 bases between them. The CDR3 spans 15 residues. The DNA for the CDR3 is TGTGCCAGCACCACCCGGGGGGGGGCAAATCAGCCCCAGCATTTT. Translated, it gives CASTTRGGANQPQHF.

CDR3 region: CSAQQGGYEQYF. CDR3 nucleotide sequence: TGCAGCGCACAACAGGGAGGCTACGAGCAGTACTTC. The rearrangement uses TRBV29-1 and TRBJ2-7; either TRBD1 or TRBD2 may fit D (6 bases each). CDR1 is SQVTM and CDR2 is ANQGSEA in the germline V gene. V was shortened by 7 bases and J by 3 bases, with 13 bases between the two germline ends. The CDR3 is 12 amino acids.

V is TRBV2 and J is TRBJ2-2; 10 positions match TRBD2. V was clipped by 5 bases and J by 4 bases; unmatched bases: 10. The CDR3 runs to 17 residues. Germline lookup yields CDR1 SNHLY and CDR2 FYNNEI. The CDR3 protein is CASSPGRLAGRTGELFF. DNA for the CDR3: TGTGCCAGCAGTCCCGGGCGACTAGCGGGTCGCACCGGGGAGCTGTTTTTT.

This clonotype was observed at least ten times. The V and J genes are TRBV5-1 and TRBJ2-5; TRBD1 is a possible D gene (5 bases). The V and J ends lost 4 bases and 4 bases respectively, with 11 bases between them. The CDR3 consists of 13 residues. CDR1 SGHRS and CDR2 YFSETQ come from the germline V gene. In DNA form, the CDR3 reads TGCGCCAGCAGCGGGGCAGAAGTAGAGACCCAGTACTTC. It encodes CASSGAEVETQYF.

This sequence joins TRBV7-4 and TRBJ2-3, with 8 bases that match TRBD1. Germline V gene sequence: CDR1 SGHVT, CDR2 SQSDAQ. The CDR3 loop spans 14 amino acids. V was clipped by 5 bases and J by 2 bases; unmatched bases: 3. CDR3 loop: CASSPTGATDTQYF. DNA of the CDR3: TGTGCCAGCAGCCCGACAGGGGCCACAGATACGCAGTATTTT.

This chain connects TRBV7-3 to TRBJ2-7; D is uncertain. The CDR3 has 13 amino acids. V dropped 2 bases and J dropped 5 bases, with 10 bases sitting between them. Per germline, CDR1 SGHTA and CDR2 FQGTGA. The CDR3, as DNA: TGTGCCAGCAGCTTAGGGGTACTGGACGAGCAGTACTTC. It yields the protein CASSLGVLDEQYF. Full variable domain (remainder filled in from reference TRBV7-3 and TRBJ2-7): GAGVSQTPSNKVTEKGKYVELRCDPISGHTALYWYRQSLGQGPEFLIYFQGTGAADDSGLPNDRFFAVRPEGSVSTLKIQRTERGDSAVYLCASSLGVLDEQYFGPGTRLTVT.

A note on this clonotype: This may come from a read error, since a much larger clone is one base off. The chain couples TRBV29-1 to TRBJ1-2; tentatively, D is TRBD1 (5 bases). The CDR3 extends over 15 amino acids. CDR1 SQVTM and CDR2 ANQGSEA come from the germline V gene. V shed 4 bases and J shed 6 bases, with 21 bases lying between them. The CDR3 coding sequence is TGCAGCGTTGCCCCCGCGACCCTCGACAGTCATGGCTACACCTTC. The encoded protein is CSVAPATLDSHGYTF.

Many counts were recorded for this clonotype. The chain links TRBV7-2 to TRBJ1-5; 7 nucleotides line up with TRBD1. The germline gives CDR1 SGHTA, CDR2 FQGNSA. J gave up 0 bases and V 4 bases, and 3 bases lay outside the gene matches. The CDR3 loop spans 15 amino acids. In nucleotides, the CDR3 is TGTGCCAGCAGCTCGGACAGGAATAGCAATCAGCCCCAGCATTTT. Protein sequence: CASSSDRNSNQPQHF.

The J gene is TRBJ1-2, the V gene TRBV29-1, with 7 bases lining up with TRBD1. Germline values: CDR1 SQVTM, CDR2 ANQGSEA. The CDR3 length is 12 residues. The trim removed 6 bases at V and 4 bases at J, leaving 5 bases unmatched. CDR3 nucleotide sequence: TGCAGCGTCTCACGACAGGGCTATGGCTACACCTTC. Residues: CSVSRQGYGYTF.

CDR3 in amino acids: CASSYDRAADTEAFF. The CDR3 DNA follows: TGTGCCAGCAGCTATGACAGGGCCGCGGACACTGAAGCTTTCTTT. J is TRBJ1-1 and V is TRBV7-8; 7 nucleotides align to TRBD1. The CDR3 totals 15 residues. The germline CDR1 and CDR2 sequences are SGHVS and FQNEAQ. V shed 4 bases, J shed 3 bases, and the junction held 8 bases outside the gene matches.

Notes on this clonotype: A read error may be the cause here, since a much bigger clone is one base away. The chain links TRBV2 to TRBJ2-6, with 7 bases that match TRBD2. CDR1 is SNHLY, CDR2 FYNNEI, per germline. Trimming took 10 bases from V and 2 from J; bases not matched to a gene: 2. The CDR3 is 13 residues long. CDR3 region: CANAGAGANVLTF. The CDR3 DNA reads TGTGCCAACGCGGGGGCTGGGGCCAACGTCCTGACTTTC.

The rearrangement links TRBV2 to TRBJ2-6; possible D gene TRBD2, 6 bases. The CDR3 is 14 residues long. The V gene lost 6 bases and the J gene lost 0 bases, with 6 bases spanning the gap. Germline V gives CDR1 SNHLY, CDR2 FYNNEI. The CDR3 nucleotides read TGTGCCAGCAGGGACTACTCTGGGGCCAACGTCCTGACTTTC. Its protein product is CASRDYSGANVLTF.

J is TRBJ2-7 and V is TRBV2, with D possibly matching TRBD2 (5 bases). The CDR3 covers 13 residues. The germline V gene has CDR1 SNHLY and CDR2 FYNNEI. Trimming took 3 bases from V and 3 from J, leaving 9 bases between them. This chain's CDR3 is CASSDTGYYEQYF. CDR3 DNA: TGTGCCAGCAGTGATACGGGATACTACGAGCAGTACTTC.

V gene TRBV19 combines with J gene TRBJ1-2; D gene ambiguous. In germline, CDR1 is LNHDA, CDR2 SQIVND (reference sequence). The CDR3 loop spans 12 amino acids. Trimming pared 9 bases from V and 6 bases from J, leaving 14 bases between. CDR3 loop: CASSGLRNGYTF. CDR3 nucleotide sequence: TGTGCCAGCAGCGGGCTACGGAATGGCTACACCTTC.